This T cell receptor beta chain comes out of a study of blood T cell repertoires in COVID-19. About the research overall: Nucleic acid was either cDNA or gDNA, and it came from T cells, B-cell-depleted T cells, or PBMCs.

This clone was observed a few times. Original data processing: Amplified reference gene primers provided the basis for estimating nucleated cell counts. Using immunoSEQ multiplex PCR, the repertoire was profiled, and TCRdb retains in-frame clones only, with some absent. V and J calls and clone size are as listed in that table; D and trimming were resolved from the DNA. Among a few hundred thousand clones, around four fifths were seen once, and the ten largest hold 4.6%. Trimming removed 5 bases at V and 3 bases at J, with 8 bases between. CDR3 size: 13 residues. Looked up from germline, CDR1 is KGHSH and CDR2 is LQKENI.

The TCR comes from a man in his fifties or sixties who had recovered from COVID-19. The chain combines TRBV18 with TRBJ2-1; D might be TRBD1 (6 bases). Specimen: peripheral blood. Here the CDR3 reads CASSVDSYNEQFF. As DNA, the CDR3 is TGTGCCAGCTCAGTGGACAGCTACAATGAGCAGTTCTTC.